This passage covers 18 T cell receptor beta chains from one sample sequenced in a study of cytomegalovirus exposure and HLA in healthy donors. In the PCR, 60 Vbeta and 13 Jbeta primers were used. Here immunoSEQ multiplex PCR was the method, and the copy in TCRdb shows in-frame clones only, minus some. Of roughly 160,000 clones listed, around 85% were seen once; the top ten hold approximately 8.5%. The sequenced sample was PBMCs. The receptors here all came from a man aged 18-30 years in good health and CMV-seropositive.

To note about this clone: Germline is not matched at one junction end, which may reflect a read error. V is TRBV5-4 and J is TRBJ2-3, with D perhaps matching TRBD1 (6 bases). The CDR3 loop spans 15 amino acids. CDR1 is SGHNT, CDR2 YYREEE, per germline (reference sequence). Here the CDR3 DNA reads TGTGCCAGCAGATATGGACAGCTTGACACAGATACGCGGTATTTT. It yields the protein CASRYGQLDTDTRYF.

This sequence joins TRBV19 and TRBJ2-3; D gene ambiguous. The germline gives CDR1 LNHDA, CDR2 SQIVND (reference sequence). The V end lost 3 bases, the J end lost 1 base, and 5 bases lay between the germline ends. CDR3 size: 13 residues. CDR3 residues: CASSITGTDTQYF. The DNA for the CDR3 is TGTGCCAGTAGTATCACAGGCACAGATACGCAGTATTTT.

V is TRBV6-1 and J is TRBJ1-3, with no clear D. Trimming took 10 bases from V and 0 from J, leaving 16 bases between them. This CDR3 has 15 residues. Germline CDR1 and CDR2: MNHNS and SASEGT. The CDR3 DNA follows: TGTGCCACCACCGTGGCTCCTGCCTCTGGAAACACCATATATTTT. This translates into CATTVAPASGNTIYF.

V is TRBV4-1 and J is TRBJ2-3; 8 positions agree with TRBD1. Germline CDR1 and CDR2: MGHRA and YSYEKL. The ends lost 6 bases at V and 4 bases at J; junction bases unmatched: 6. The length of the CDR3 is 14 residues. CDR3 nucleotide sequence: TGCGCCAGCAGGGGCCCCAGGGGGCCAGATACGCAGTATTTT. Translated, it gives CASRGPRGPDTQYF.

The genes are TRBV4-1 and TRBJ2-1, with a weak D call TRBD2 (6 bases). The germline CDR1 and CDR2 sequences are MGHRA and YSYEKL. V lost 3 bases and J 0 bases, leaving 9 bases between the germline ends. The CDR3 is made up of 15 amino acids. The CDR3 DNA is TGCGCCAGCAGCCATGACGGGGGCTCCTACAATGAGCAGTTCTTC. Its translation: CASSHDGGSYNEQFF.

The chain couples TRBV19 to TRBJ2-5; D gene ambiguous. Germline CDR1 LNHDA, CDR2 SQIVND (reference sequence). The CDR3 loop spans 12 amino acids. With 0 bases removed from V and 5 bases from J, the gap between germline ends came to 4 bases. CDR3: CASSIDRETQYF. The CDR3 DNA reads TGTGCCAGTAGTATAGATCGGGAGACCCAGTACTTC.

The J gene is TRBJ2-7, the V gene TRBV27, with 7 bases matching TRBD1. CDR3 length: 13 amino acids. Germline V gene sequence: CDR1 MNHEY, CDR2 SMNVEV (reference sequence). V was pared by 2 bases and J by 7 bases, with 5 bases of the junction left unmatched. The CDR3 sequence is CASSLTGAGEQYF. The DNA of the CDR3 is TGTGCCAGCAGTTTAACAGGGGCCGGGGAGCAGTACTTC.

V is TRBV4-2 and J is TRBJ1-3; TRBD1 is a possible D gene (6 bases). The ends were cut back, 3 bases at V and 0 bases at J, with 12 bases in the middle. Germline V CDR1 and CDR2: LGHNA, YNFKEQ. The CDR3 sequence is 16 residues long. Written as DNA, the CDR3 is TGTGCCAGCAGCCAGACAGGTCCTAGCTCTGGAAACACCATATATTTT. Protein product: CASSQTGPSSGNTIYF.

V gene TRBV4-2 combines with J gene TRBJ2-7; 7 bases map to TRBD2. V was clipped by 1 base and J by 6 bases; unmatched bases: 6. The CDR3 sequence is 14 residues long. The germline V gene encodes CDR1 LGHNA and CDR2 YNFKEQ. The CDR3 reads CASSQVKRGGEQYF. The CDR3 nucleotides are TGTGCCAGCAGCCAAGTCAAGCGGGGTGGCGAGCAGTACTTC.

V and J are TRBV5-5 and TRBJ1-1, with 8 bases identical to TRBD1. The germline CDR1 and CDR2 sequences are SGHKS and YYEKEE (reference sequence). Trimming removed 2 bases from V and 4 bases from J; junction bases left unmatched: 7. The CDR3 sequence is 15 residues long. The CDR3 region has the DNA TGTGCCAGCAGCTTAGGACAGGGAGAGGTCACTGAAGCTTTCTTT. This codes for CASSLGQGEVTEAFF.

The chain recombines TRBV7-6 with TRBJ2-7; a possible D gene is TRBD1 (6 bases). Trimming left V 1 base short and J 3 bases short, with 13 bases between. The CDR3 length is 15 residues. CDR1 SGHVS and CDR2 FNYEAQ come from the germline V gene. The CDR3 loop reads CASSLGRGPFYEQYF. The CDR3 nucleotides read TGTGCCAGCAGCTTAGGCAGGGGACCCTTCTACGAGCAGTACTTC.

The rearrangement joins TRBV7-2 to TRBJ2-5, with 10 nucleotides matching TRBD1. The J call may be in error: the DNA end matches TRBJ2-7 better. The CDR3 contains 14 residues. Germline assignment: CDR1 SGHTA and CDR2 FQGNSA. The CDR3 region has the DNA TGTGCCAGCAGCCCGCGACAGGGGGCGTACGAGCAGTACTTC. It codes for CASSPRQGAYEQYF.

The V call is TRBV18, the J call TRBJ1-2; no reliable D call. From germline, CDR1 is KGHSH and CDR2 LQKENI. The length of the CDR3 is 17 residues. The germline V and J ends were trimmed by 4 bases and 2 bases, with 20 bases remaining between them. CDR3 sequence reads: CASSRSPRGWQNYGYTF. DNA of the CDR3: TGTGCCAGCTCACGGAGTCCCCGGGGATGGCAGAACTATGGCTACACCTTC.

This chain uses TRBV2 with TRBJ1-5, with 8 bases lining up with TRBD1. V was pared by 4 bases and J by 1 base, with 6 bases of the junction left unmatched. The germline gives CDR1 SNHLY, CDR2 FYNNEI. This CDR3 contains 16 residues. CDR3 amino acids: CASSARAGGSNQPQHF. CDR3 nucleotide sequence: TGTGCCAGCAGTGCCAGGGCAGGGGGCAGCAATCAGCCCCAGCATTTT.

The V call is TRBV2, the J call TRBJ1-5; D gene ambiguous. Trimming pared 2 bases from V and 1 base from J, leaving 12 bases between. CDR1 is SNHLY, CDR2 FYNNEI, per germline. CDR3 length: 16 amino acids. CDR3 residues: CASSESVSESNQPQHF. For the CDR3, the DNA is TGTGCCAGCAGTGAAAGCGTATCCGAAAGCAATCAGCCCCAGCATTTT.

The chain has TRBV30 and TRBJ1-3; D remains unclear. The CDR3 runs to 11 residues. V gave up 4 bases and J gave up 4 bases, with 5 bases separating them. CDR1 is GTSNPN, CDR2 SVGIG, per germline (reference sequence). This CDR3 is CAWTLGNTIYF. The CDR3 DNA follows: TGTGCCTGGACTTTGGGAAACACCATATATTTT. Combining the CDR3 with reference TRBV30 and TRBJ1-3 gives the whole variable domain SQTIHQWPATLVQPVGSPLSLECTVEGTSNPNLYWYRQAAGRGLQLLFYSVGIGQISSEVPQNLSASRPQDRQFILSSKKLLLSDSGFYLCAWTLGNTIYFGEGSWLTVV.

The chain couples TRBV5-6 to TRBJ1-2; D not certain. V lost 0 bases and J lost 2, with 11 bases in between. The CDR3 has 15 residues. CDR1 and CDR2 from the germline V gene are SGHDT and YYEEEE. The CDR3 sequence: CASSLVEGANYGYTF. In DNA form, the CDR3 reads TGTGCCAGCAGCTTGGTAGAGGGCGCAAACTATGGCTACACCTTC. Complete variable domain (other parts from reference TRBV5-6 and TRBJ1-2): DAGVTQSPTHLIKTRGQQVTLRCSPKSGHDTVSWYQQALGQGPQFIFQYYEEEERQRGNFPDRFSGHQFPNYSSELNVNALLLGDSALYLCASSLVEGANYGYTFGSGTRLTVV.

V and J are TRBV5-4 and TRBJ2-2, with a weak D call TRBD1 (7 bases). The CDR3 is 19 residues long. Germline lookup yields CDR1 SGHNT and CDR2 YYREEE (reference sequence). Trimming removed 3 bases at V and 7 bases at J, with 28 bases between. DNA for the CDR3: TGTGCCAGCAGCTCGGACCCGGAGGGGGCCCGAAAGTCAGTCGGGGAGCTGTTTTTT. It encodes CASSSDPEGARKSVGELFF.